This TCR beta chain is from a study of cytomegalovirus exposure and HLA in healthy donors. At the level of the study: Assignment to the Caucasian-associated ancestry cluster applied to around 82% of the approximately 420 genotyped donors. Study conclusions and caveats: The study labeled 164 TCR beta chains cytomegalovirus-associated. It was in a later analysis that TCR association rates were seen to vary by HLA locus, highest for DRB1 and lowest for HLA-C.

It was with 60 Vbeta and 13 Jbeta primers that the PCR ran. Profiling relied on immunoSEQ multiplex PCR, and the TCRdb table lists in-frame clones only, not all of them. In the table there are about 140,000 clones, more than 75% of which are singletons. Turning to this clone: No antigen is known for it.

The sequence came from a man younger than 45 in good health and CMV-seronegative. The material sequenced was PBMCs.

The DNA for the CDR3 is TGTGCCAGCAGTTCAATTCTAGCGGGAGGGTTTTACAATGAGCAGTTCTTC. Translating gives CASSSILAGGFYNEQFF. The chain has TRBV27 and TRBJ2-1, with 12 bases that match TRBD2. Germline V CDR1 and CDR2: MNHEY, SMNVEV (reference sequence). This CDR3 is 17 amino acids long. The V segment lost 4 bases and the J segment 4 bases; nucleotides outside the gene matches: 8.